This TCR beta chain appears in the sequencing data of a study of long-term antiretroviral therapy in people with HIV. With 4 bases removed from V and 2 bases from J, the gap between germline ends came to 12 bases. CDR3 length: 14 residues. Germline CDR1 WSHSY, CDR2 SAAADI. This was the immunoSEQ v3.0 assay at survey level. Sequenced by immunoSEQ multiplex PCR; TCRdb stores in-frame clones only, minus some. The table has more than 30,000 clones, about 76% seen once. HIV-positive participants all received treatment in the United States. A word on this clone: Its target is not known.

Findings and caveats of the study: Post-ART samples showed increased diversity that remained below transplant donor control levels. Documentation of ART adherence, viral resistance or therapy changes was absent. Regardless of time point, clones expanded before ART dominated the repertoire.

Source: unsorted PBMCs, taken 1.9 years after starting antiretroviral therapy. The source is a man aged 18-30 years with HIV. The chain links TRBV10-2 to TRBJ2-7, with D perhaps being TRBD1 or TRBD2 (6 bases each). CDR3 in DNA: TGCGCCAGCAGTGTTGGGGGGCCAGCCTACGAGCAGTACTTC. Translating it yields CASSVGGPAYEQYF.